This entry concerns a single T cell receptor (beta chain). The data stem from a study of cytomegalovirus exposure and HLA in healthy donors. Study-level background: In an early release, HLA-typed donors contributed about 79 million unique TCR sequences.

Each donor was healthy, and each was a bone marrow donor. Germline loops: CDR1 KGHSH, CDR2 LQKENI. J gave up 5 bases and V 6 bases, and 9 bases lay outside the gene matches. The CDR3 extends over 14 amino acids. PCR was performed using 60 Vbeta and 13 Jbeta primers. Clones were sequenced by immunoSEQ multiplex PCR, and TCRdb holds only the in-frame ones, with some missing. Among 75,000 to 90,000 clones, around 70% were seen once, and the ten largest hold around 10%. Sequenced material: PBMCs. The gene calls are TRBV18 and TRBJ1-2, with 7 nucleotides matching TRBD1. The receptor was derived from a woman in her forties in good health and CMV-seropositive. The CDR3 region is CASSPTGINYGYTF. CDR3 sequence (DNA): TGTGCCAGCTCCCCGACAGGGATTAATTATGGCTACACCTTC.